The text below deals with one T cell receptor beta chain. This clonotype was recorded at least ten times. Its antigen specificity is not known. No quality values exist for individual bases; no much larger clone is one base distant. The data derive from a study of CD8+CD57+ T cells in acquired aplastic anemia (dated by TCRdb to 2017 to 2018). For context, the study as a whole: Extracted DNA from sorted CD4+ and CD8+ cells averaged approximately 3 ug, ranging from roughly 0.17 to 30 ug. Mean read counts for healthy donor samples were about 10.8 million for CD4+ cells and 11.0 million for CD8+ cells.

CDR1 and CDR2 are drawn from the germline V gene: SGHDN, FVKESK. The CDR3, from cysteine to phenylalanine, totals 15 residues. Only the CDR3 portion is preserved as DNA: 45 bases, with reading frame beginning at the first base. The germline ends are 14 bases apart after V is trimmed by 4 bases and J by 2 bases. In this study, sorted CD4+ and CD8+ T cells from the blood of healthy subjects and of severe aplastic anemia patients had their TCR repertoires deep-sequenced. Ficoll-Paque density gradient centrifugation was used to isolate peripheral blood mononuclear cells. Before DNA extraction, CD4+ and CD8+ T cells were sorted with FACS or magnetic beads. On the study overall, not on this receptor specifically: Fewer than 35 CD8+ CDR3 sequences were found to be shared between patients and controls, but these sequences appeared to be highly expressed in patients and within the immunodominant clones of the patients. No significant difference in CD8+ Simpson's diversity was found between patients and healthy controls (P=0.060).

Genomic DNA was used as template for profiling of TCR beta VDJ combinations and CDR3 sequences. TCR repertoire sequencing was run on an Illumina HiSeq 2000. From the authors' description of their analysis: TRBV/TRBJ rearrangement plots, CDR3 size and DJ length profiles, and Simpson's diversity index were used to assess repertoires. The most abundant DNA sequence in the deep sequencing data was defined as the immunodominant clone. CDR3 amino acid sequences were checked for sharing across subjects and were also compared against the VDJdb database and published repertoires. Using fastp trimming at Q25 and MiXCR clonotype assembly, TCRdb reanalyzed the public sequencing data and kept in-frame beta chains. For every CDR3 protein sequence, its rows merge into one entry that carries the most common genes and DNA. The V and J calls here are based on TCRdb, not the publication. Counted in this sample were about 150,000 distinct CDR3 sequences; 41% of them appeared once. The ten largest clonotypes hold around 8.4% of the sample.

Sequencing was carried out using sorted CD4+, CD8+, or CD8+CD57+ T cells (not recorded which) from PBMCs. The chain uses TRBV14 and TRBJ1-2; tentative D gene TRBD1, with 5 bases matching. This receptor was obtained from a human donor in good health, serving as a control. The CDR3 reads as follows: CASSPSFGGNYGYTF. The nucleotides are TGTGCCAGCAGCCCATCCTTTGGGGGGAACTATGGCTACACCTTC.